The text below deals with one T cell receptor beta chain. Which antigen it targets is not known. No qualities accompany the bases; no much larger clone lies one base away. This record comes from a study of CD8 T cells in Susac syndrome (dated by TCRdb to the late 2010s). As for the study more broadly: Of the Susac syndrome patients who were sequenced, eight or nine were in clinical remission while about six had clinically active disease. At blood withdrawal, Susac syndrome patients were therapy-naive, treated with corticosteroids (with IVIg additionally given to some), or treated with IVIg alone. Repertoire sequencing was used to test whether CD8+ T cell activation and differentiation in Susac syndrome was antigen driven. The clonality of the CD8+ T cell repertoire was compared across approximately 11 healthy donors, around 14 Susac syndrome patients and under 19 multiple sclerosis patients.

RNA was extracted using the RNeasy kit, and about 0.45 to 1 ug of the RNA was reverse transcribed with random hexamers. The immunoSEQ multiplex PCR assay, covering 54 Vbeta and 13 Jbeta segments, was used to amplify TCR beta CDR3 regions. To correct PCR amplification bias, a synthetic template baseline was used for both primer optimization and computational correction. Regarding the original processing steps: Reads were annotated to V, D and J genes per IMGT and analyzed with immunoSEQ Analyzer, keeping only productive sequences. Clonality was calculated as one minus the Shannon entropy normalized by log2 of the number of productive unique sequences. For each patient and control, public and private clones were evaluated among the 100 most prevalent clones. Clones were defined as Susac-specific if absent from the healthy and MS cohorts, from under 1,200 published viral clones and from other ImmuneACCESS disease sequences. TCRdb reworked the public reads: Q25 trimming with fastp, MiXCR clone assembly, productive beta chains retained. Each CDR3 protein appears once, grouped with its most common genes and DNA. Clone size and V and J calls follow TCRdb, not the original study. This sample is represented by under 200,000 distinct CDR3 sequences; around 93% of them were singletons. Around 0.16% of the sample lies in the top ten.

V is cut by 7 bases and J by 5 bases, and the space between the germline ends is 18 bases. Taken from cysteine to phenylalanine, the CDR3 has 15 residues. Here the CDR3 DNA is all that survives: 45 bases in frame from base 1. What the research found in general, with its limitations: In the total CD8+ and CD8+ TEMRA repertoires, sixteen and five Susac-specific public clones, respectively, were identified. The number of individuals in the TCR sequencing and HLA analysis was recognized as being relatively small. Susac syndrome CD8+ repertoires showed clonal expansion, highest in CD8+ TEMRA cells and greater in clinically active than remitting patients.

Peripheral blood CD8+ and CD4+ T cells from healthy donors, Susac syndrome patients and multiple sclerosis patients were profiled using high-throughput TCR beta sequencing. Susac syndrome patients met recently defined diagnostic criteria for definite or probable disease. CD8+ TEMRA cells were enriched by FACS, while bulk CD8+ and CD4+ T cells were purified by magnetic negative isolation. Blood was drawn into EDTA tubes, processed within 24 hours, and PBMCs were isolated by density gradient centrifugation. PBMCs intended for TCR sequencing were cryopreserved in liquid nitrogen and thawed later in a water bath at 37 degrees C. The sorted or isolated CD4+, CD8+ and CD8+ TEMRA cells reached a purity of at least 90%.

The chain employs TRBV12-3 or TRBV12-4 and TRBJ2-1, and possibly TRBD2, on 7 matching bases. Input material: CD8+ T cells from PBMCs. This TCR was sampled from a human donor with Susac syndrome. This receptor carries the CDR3 CASTLSGGYDNEQFF. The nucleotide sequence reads TGTGCCAGCACCCTCTCGGGGGGCTATGACAATGAGCAGTTCTTC.